This T cell receptor (beta chain) was identified in a study of CD8+CD57+ T cells in acquired aplastic anemia. The template for TCR beta VDJ and CDR3 sequence profiling was genomic DNA. TCRdb fed the reads into MiXCR, producing one record per CDR3 protein. The data contain 150,000 to 200,000 distinct CDR3 sequences, less than 65% of them seen just once; the ten biggest clones take up 46%. This clonotype came up a few times. Antigen specificity is unknown. This CDR3 contains 12 residues. Germline CDR1 reads ENHRY; CDR2 reads SYGVKD. The V segment lost 5 bases and the J segment 13 bases; nucleotides outside the gene matches: 4. Findings and limits, study-wide: CD8+ Simpson's diversity showed no significant patient-control difference.

This chain uses TRBV10-3 with TRBJ1-6, with 8 bases that match TRBD1. This sequence originates from a human donor with severe aplastic anemia or a healthy control (not recorded which). The sample was sorted CD4+, CD8+, or CD8+CD57+ T cells (not recorded which) from PBMCs. The CDR3 reads CAISPGQGPLHF. In DNA, the CDR3 is TGTGCCATCAGTCCTGGACAGGGCCCCCTCCACTTT.